This T cell receptor beta chain was retrieved from a study of T cell clones after liver transplantation. Trimming removed 5 bases at V and 0 bases at J, with 17 bases between. This CDR3 contains 16 residues. Germline V gene sequence: CDR1 MNHEY, CDR2 SMNVEV (reference sequence). Some clones are missing from TCRdb's copy, which holds only in-frame ones; the method was immunoSEQ multiplex PCR. The table shows around 97,000 clones, with about 88% occurring only once. The TCR originated in a human patient who received a liver transplant. Some T cells may be provided by the graft donor. The genes are TRBV27 and TRBJ2-7; a possible D gene is TRBD2 (5 bases). The starting material was CD4+ T cells from blood, obtained approximately 45 months after liver transplant. Here the CDR3 DNA reads TGTGCCAGCAGTACACACTCCGGGGTTTTCTCCTACGAGCAGTACTTC. Its protein product is CASSTHSGVFSYEQYF.